The entry below describes one TCR beta chain. The antigen is undetermined. The record originates from a study of OX40 agonist ivuxolimab in advanced cancers. General study results and limits: In CD8+ T cells, expanded clones were on average more numerous than in CD4+. Both CD4+ and CD8+ T cell populations in blood had undergone clonal expansion by week 6 at 0.1 to 3.0 mg/kg.

Using immunoSEQ multiplex PCR, the repertoire was profiled, and TCRdb retains in-frame clones only, with some absent. In the table there are fewer than 85,000 clones, 90% to 95% of which are singletons. Trimming shortened V by 4 bases and J by 10 bases, and 13 bases separated the two germline ends. Germline lookup yields CDR1 SGHDN and CDR2 FVKESK. This CDR3 is built from 12 residues. This clonotype originated in an adult with an advanced solid tumor such as melanoma, head and neck, liver or kidney cancer. The chain employs TRBV14 and TRBJ1-1; maybe TRBD1 (6 bases). The specimen was CD4+ or CD8+ T cells sorted from blood, collected in a trial of the OX40 agonist ivuxolimab. DNA for the CDR3: TGTGCCAGCAGCCCCCAAGGGGGGAGAGCTTTCTTT. This translates into CASSPQGGRAFF.